This TCR beta chain emerged from a study of early T cells in non-severe SARS-CoV-2 infection. The table lists this clonotype with many counts. Its antigen is unknown. Individual cDNA molecules each received unique molecular identifiers attached to them. TCRdb independently ran MiXCR on the 5' RACE reads; one entry per CDR3 protein. The table includes about 70,000 distinct CDR3 sequences, about 5% detected once. The CDR3 contains 12 residues. Deletions cut 4 bases from V and 6 bases from J, with 12 bases between. In germline, CDR1 is SQVTM, CDR2 ANQGSEA. Findings and caveats of the study: A preference for anti-spike CD8 responses marked VDJdb matching, which missed private and CD4 specificities.

The clonotype comes from an adult who was a healthcare worker with PCR-confirmed SARS-CoV-2 infection or an uninfected control (not recorded which). The chain links TRBV29-1 to TRBJ1-1; D may be TRBD1 (5 bases). The sample in question was whole blood, obtained at baseline. This chain's CDR3 is CSVAGLGAEAFF. Written as DNA, the CDR3 is TGCAGCGTTGCGGGGTTAGGGGCTGAAGCTTTCTTT.